The sequence of this TCR beta chain was determined in a study of CD4+ T cells in melanoma. General study points: Diverse differentiation states were reported for melanoma neoantigen-specific CD4+ T cells.

The CDR3 length is 16 residues. Germline CDR1 SGHRS, CDR2 YFSETQ. The V segment lost 0 bases and the J segment 4 bases; nucleotides outside the gene matches: 8. Regarding this clone: Its antigen is still unknown.

Libraries were prepared by immunoSEQ multiplex PCR; TCRdb keeps only in-frame clonotypes and omits some of them. Seen here are 17,000 or so clones, over 70% observed once, and the top ten hold roughly 5.2%. This chain uses TRBV5-1 with TRBJ1-1; TRBD1 matches 8 bases. This clonotype was obtained from a human donor with melanoma. What was sequenced was cells from a culture (not recorded whether cultured in vitro). In nucleotides, the CDR3 is TGCGCCAGCAGCTTGGCCTCGGGACAGGTATCCACTGAAGCTTTCTTT. It translates to CASSLASGQVSTEAFF. Full variable domain (outside the CDR3, taken from reference TRBV5-1 and TRBJ1-1): KAGVTQTPRYLIKTRGQQVTLSCSPISGHRSVSWYQQTPGQGLQFLFEYFSETQRNKGNFPGRFSGRQFSNSRSEMNVSTLELGDSALYLCASSLASGQVSTEAFFGQGTRLTVV.